This TCR beta chain came from a study of PD-1 blockade in classical Hodgkin lymphoma. Profiled with immunoSEQ multiplex PCR; TCRdb holds only in-frame clones, not every one. Found here are 21,000 or so clones, 74% of them singletons; the top ten hold over 20%. Autologous stem cell transplantation was followed by relapse in every patient, and brentuximab vedotin exposure varied. Best overall response was complete response, partial response or progressive disease in these relapsed/refractory classical Hodgkin lymphoma patients. This clone was detected only once. V shed 0 bases and J shed 7 bases, with 9 bases lying between them. Germline assignment: CDR1 GTSNPN and CDR2 SVGIG (reference sequence). CDR3 length: 13 amino acids.

The chain couples TRBV30 to TRBJ2-2, with a weak D call TRBD2 (5 bases). The TCR sequence derives from a human donor with classical Hodgkin lymphoma. The source material was peripheral blood mononuclear cells (PBMCs), sampled at baseline. CDR3 nucleotides: TGTGCCTGGAGTGTACGGGGTATCGGGGAGCTGTTTTTT. This encodes CAWSVRGIGELFF.